The table lists the clone carrying this T cell receptor beta chain with a few counts. The antigen is not known. The CDR3 totals 13 residues. The germline V gene encodes CDR1 KGHDR and CDR2 SFDVKD. Between the trimmed V and J ends, which lost 7 bases and 1 base, there was a span of 6 bases. Construction of TCR beta libraries relied on iRepertoire HTBI primers and on Arm-PCR targeting CDR3 regions. TCRdb used MiXCR to reprocess the multiplex PCR reads, holding one entry per CDR3 protein. The table shows 440,000 or so distinct CDR3 sequences, with 14% to 15% occurring only once. This entry comes from a study of regulatory T cells in long-lasting Graves disease. General observations from the study: Persistent disease preferred TRBV28, TRBJ1-2 and TRBJ2-5.

Time point noted: newly diagnosed GD, antithyroid drugs for less than 3 months. The TCR library used RNA extracted from PBMCs. This sample was also put to use in a study of T cells in Graves' hyperthyroidism and ophthalmopathy. That work states: Ophthalmopathy was distinguished from stable hyperthyroidism by 13 V-J signatures. Onset of ophthalmopathy came a median roughly 6.9 months after the model predicted it.

The sample consisted of peripheral blood mononuclear cells (PBMCs), taken at new diagnosis, from a patient treated with antithyroid drugs. This TCR was recovered from a woman in her twenties or thirties with Graves disease. The chain is built from TRBV24-1 and TRBJ2-2; D call uncertain. The CDR3 reads CATRGRNTGELFF. CDR3 bases: TGTGCCACCAGAGGACGGAACACCGGGGAGCTGTTTTTT.